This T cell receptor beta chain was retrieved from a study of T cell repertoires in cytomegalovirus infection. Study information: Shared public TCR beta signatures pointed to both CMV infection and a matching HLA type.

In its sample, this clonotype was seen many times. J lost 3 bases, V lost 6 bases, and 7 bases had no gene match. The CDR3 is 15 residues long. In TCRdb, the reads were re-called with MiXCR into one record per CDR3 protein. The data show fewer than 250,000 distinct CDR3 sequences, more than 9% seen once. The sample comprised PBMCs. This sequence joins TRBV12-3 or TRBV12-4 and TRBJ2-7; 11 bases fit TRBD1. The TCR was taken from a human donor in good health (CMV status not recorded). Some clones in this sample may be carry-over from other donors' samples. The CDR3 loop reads CASRRRTGGDYEQYF. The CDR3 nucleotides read TGTGCCAGCAGGAGGCGGACAGGGGGCGACTACGAGCAGTACTTC.